The clone carrying this T cell receptor beta chain appeared a few times. This sample was taken from a study of cytomegalovirus exposure and HLA in healthy donors. Primers included in the PCR were 60 Vbeta and 13 Jbeta primers. Libraries were prepared by immunoSEQ multiplex PCR; TCRdb keeps only in-frame clonotypes and omits some of them. The profile shows some 94,000 clones, approximately 80% of them singletons. The sequence derives from a man aged 35 to 55 in good health and CMV-seronegative. The sequencing sample was made of PBMCs.

In DNA, the CDR3 is TGCAGTGCTAGCCACATTGAAGCTTTCTTT. This encodes CSASHIEAFF. J is TRBJ1-1 and V is TRBV20-1; D is uncertain. V dropped 3 bases and J dropped 7 bases, with 6 bases sitting between them. CDR1 DFQATT and CDR2 SNEGSKA come from the germline V gene (reference sequence). The CDR3 runs to 10 residues.